This TCR beta chain originates from a study of blood T cell repertoires in COVID-19. Study information: Samples representing acute and convalescent COVID-19 were sourced from the United States, Italy and Spain.

Assay used: immunoSEQ multiplex PCR; TCRdb lists only in-frame clones, some missing. The sample carries fewer than 250,000 clones, about 90% recorded once. V lost 5 bases and J lost 4; bases outside the gene matches: 4. The CDR3 is 13 residues long. The chain couples TRBV12-3 or TRBV12-4 to TRBJ1-2, with TRBD1 matching 7 bases. The TCR comes from a woman in her sixties or seventies with acute or convalescent COVID-19. Sequencing was performed on peripheral blood. The CDR3 DNA reads as TGTGCCAGCAGTCAAGACAGGGTCTATGGCTACACCTTC. Protein: CASSQDRVYGYTF.